A single sample gave rise to the 13 T cell receptor beta chains below, sequenced in a study of blood T cell repertoires in COVID-19. Sequencing was performed with immunoSEQ multiplex PCR; in TCRdb, only in-frame clones are kept and a portion is missing. Found here are 80,000 to 95,000 clones, roughly 86% of them singletons; the top ten hold about 20%. Sample: peripheral blood. Receptors were obtained from an elderly woman in a cohort sampled during active or convalescent COVID-19.

The rearrangement links TRBV5-1 to TRBJ2-1, with 7 bases aligning to TRBD2. The V and J ends lost 5 bases and 5 bases, in that order; junction bases with no gene match: 7. The CDR3 sequence is 14 residues long. The germline V gene encodes CDR1 SGHRS and CDR2 YFSETQ. This CDR3 reads CASSRGSIDNEQFF. The CDR3 DNA reads TGCGCCAGCAGTCGCGGGAGTATCGACAATGAGCAGTTCTTC.

This rearrangement joins TRBV19 to TRBJ1-5; 7 nucleotides align to TRBD1. There are 16 residues in the CDR3. Trimming cost V 5 bases and J 6 bases; bases outside gene matches: 13. Germline CDR1 LNHDA, CDR2 SQIVND (reference sequence). The CDR3 sequence: CASSLSPTGHTQPQHF. In DNA form, the CDR3 reads TGTGCCAGTAGTCTATCGCCGACAGGGCATACTCAGCCCCAGCATTTT. Variable domain in full (rest from reference TRBV19 and TRBJ1-5): DGGITQSPKYLFRKEGQNVTLSCEQNLNHDAMYWYRQDPGQGLRLIYYSQIVNDFQKGDIAEGYSVSREKKESFPLTVTSAQKNPTAFYLCASSLSPTGHTQPQHFGDGTRLSIL.

The chain joins TRBV11-3 to TRBJ2-1; 9 bases align to TRBD2. With V trimmed by 5 bases and J by 1 base, 3 bases remained unmatched. The length of the CDR3 is 15 residues. Germline V gene data show CDR1 as SGHNT and CDR2 as YENEEA. As DNA, the CDR3 is TGTGCCAGCAGCACGAGCGGGAGGTCCTACAATGAGCAGTTCTTC. Protein: CASSTSGRSYNEQFF. Based on the CDR3 plus reference TRBV11-3 and TRBJ2-1, the full variable domain is EAGVVQSPRYKIIEKKQPVAFWCNPISGHNTLYWYLQNLGQGPELLIRYENEEAVDDSQLPKDRFSAERLKGVDSTLKIQPAELGDSAVYLCASSTSGRSYNEQFFGPGTRLTVL.

The rearrangement joins TRBV5-1 to TRBJ2-2; the D gene is possibly TRBD1 (5 bases). The CDR3 loop spans 15 amino acids. V lost 6 bases and J 3 bases, leaving 15 bases between the germline ends. CDR1 is SGHRS and CDR2 is YFSETQ in the germline V gene. The CDR3 DNA reads TGCGCCAGCACCCCCGGACATGGGGACACCGGGGAGCTGTTTTTT. Its protein product is CASTPGHGDTGELFF.

The chain links TRBV19 to TRBJ1-2, with TRBD1 matching 7 bases. Germline lookup yields CDR1 LNHDA and CDR2 SQIVND (reference sequence). V was clipped by 1 base and J by 5 bases; unmatched bases: 7. The CDR3 has 15 residues. As DNA, the CDR3 is TGTGCCAGTAGTATAGGCGGGACAGCACTTTATGGCTACACCTTC. Protein product: CASSIGGTALYGYTF.

The rearrangement uses TRBV7-8 and TRBJ1-1; D is undetermined. The CDR3 spans 14 residues. Trimming took 4 bases from V and 2 from J, leaving 11 bases between them. Germline values: CDR1 SGHVS, CDR2 FQNEAQ. The DNA of the CDR3 is TGTGCCAGCAGCTCATTGGCTGTTAACACTGAAGCTTTCTTT. Translated, it gives CASSSLAVNTEAFF.

The CDR3 DNA is TGTGCCAGCAGCGCCCGCGTGGTCTCAGATACGCAGTATTTT. Encoded protein: CASSARVVSDTQYF. V gene TRBV9 combines with J gene TRBJ2-3; no clear D. Trimming removed 3 bases at V and 4 bases at J, with 12 bases between. This CDR3 comprises 14 residues. From germline, CDR1 is SGDLS and CDR2 YYNGEE.

This clone was seen only once. The J gene is TRBJ1-2, the V gene TRBV29-1, with 8 bases aligning to TRBD1. Germline V gives CDR1 SQVTM, CDR2 ANQGSEA. The length of the CDR3 is 16 residues. V lost 8 bases to trimming and J lost 3 bases; unmatched junction nucleotides: 17. Written as DNA, the CDR3 is TGCAGCCCGACCGCAGGGGGCGCATCCCTCTACTATGGCTACACCTTC. This sequence encodes CSPTAGGASLYYGYTF.

This chain joins TRBV19 and TRBJ2-1, with 7 bases identical to TRBD2. Looked up from germline, CDR1 is LNHDA and CDR2 is SQIVND (reference sequence). The CDR3 length is 14 residues. J lost 7 bases, V lost 4 bases, and 7 bases had no gene match. The CDR3 protein is CASSTGGGQNEQFF. As DNA, the CDR3 is TGTGCCAGTAGTACCGGGGGAGGGCAGAATGAGCAGTTCTTC.

The rearrangement uses TRBV10-3 and TRBJ1-1; 7 nucleotides match TRBD1. The V segment lost 10 bases and the J segment 0 bases; nucleotides outside the gene matches: 5. CDR3 length: 13 residues. Germline CDR1 and CDR2: ENHRY and SYGVKD. As DNA, the CDR3 is TGTGCCACCGGGACAGCTATGAACACTGAAGCTTTCTTT. Encoded protein: CATGTAMNTEAFF.

The gene calls are TRBV30 and TRBJ1-6; D is unclear. V gave up 0 bases and J gave up 7 bases, with 13 bases separating them. The CDR3 is made up of 15 amino acids. Germline CDR1 GTSNPN, CDR2 SVGIG (reference sequence). CDR3 nucleotides: TGTGCCTGGAGTGTTGACCCGGGTAGGAATTCACCCCTCCACTTT. This gives the protein CAWSVDPGRNSPLHF.

The chain is built from TRBV7-9 and TRBJ2-1; 7 positions match TRBD2. The CDR3 loop spans 14 amino acids. The germline V gene has CDR1 SEHNR and CDR2 FQNEAQ (reference sequence). J lost 9 bases, V lost 4 bases, and 9 bases had no gene match. This chain's CDR3 is CASSSLGDYREQFF. The CDR3 nucleotides are TGTGCCAGCAGCTCCCTGGGGGACTATCGTGAGCAGTTCTTC.

The rearrangement links TRBV5-1 to TRBJ1-5; TRBD1 agrees at 11 bases. Germline V gives CDR1 SGHRS, CDR2 YFSETQ. V was clipped by 4 bases and J by 5 bases; unmatched bases: 2. This CDR3 is built from 14 residues. The CDR3 DNA reads as TGCGCCAGCAGCAGGGGACAGGGGGATCAGCCCCAGCATTTT. Its translation is CASSRGQGDQPQHF. The full variable domain, with the rest looked up from reference TRBV5-1 and TRBJ1-5, is KAGVTQTPRYLIKTRGQQVTLSCSPISGHRSVSWYQQTPGQGLQFLFEYFSETQRNKGNFPGRFSGRQFSNSRSEMNVSTLELGDSALYLCASSRGQGDQPQHFGDGTRLSIL.